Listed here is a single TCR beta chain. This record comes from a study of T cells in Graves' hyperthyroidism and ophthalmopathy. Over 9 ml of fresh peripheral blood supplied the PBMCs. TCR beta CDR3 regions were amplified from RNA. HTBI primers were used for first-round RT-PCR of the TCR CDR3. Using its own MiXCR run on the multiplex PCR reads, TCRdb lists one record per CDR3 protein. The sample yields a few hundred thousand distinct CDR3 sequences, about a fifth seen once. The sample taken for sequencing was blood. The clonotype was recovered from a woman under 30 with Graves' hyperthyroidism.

The CDR3 sequence: CSARDPTGEAFF. The CDR3, as DNA: TGCAGTGCTAGAGATCCCACAGGCGAAGCTTTCTTT. This chain links TRBV20-1 with TRBJ1-1, with a weak D call TRBD1 (5 bases). Per germline, CDR1 DFQATT and CDR2 SNEGSKA (reference sequence). CDR3 length equals 12 residues. With 0 bases removed from V and 8 bases from J, the gap between germline ends came to 10 bases.